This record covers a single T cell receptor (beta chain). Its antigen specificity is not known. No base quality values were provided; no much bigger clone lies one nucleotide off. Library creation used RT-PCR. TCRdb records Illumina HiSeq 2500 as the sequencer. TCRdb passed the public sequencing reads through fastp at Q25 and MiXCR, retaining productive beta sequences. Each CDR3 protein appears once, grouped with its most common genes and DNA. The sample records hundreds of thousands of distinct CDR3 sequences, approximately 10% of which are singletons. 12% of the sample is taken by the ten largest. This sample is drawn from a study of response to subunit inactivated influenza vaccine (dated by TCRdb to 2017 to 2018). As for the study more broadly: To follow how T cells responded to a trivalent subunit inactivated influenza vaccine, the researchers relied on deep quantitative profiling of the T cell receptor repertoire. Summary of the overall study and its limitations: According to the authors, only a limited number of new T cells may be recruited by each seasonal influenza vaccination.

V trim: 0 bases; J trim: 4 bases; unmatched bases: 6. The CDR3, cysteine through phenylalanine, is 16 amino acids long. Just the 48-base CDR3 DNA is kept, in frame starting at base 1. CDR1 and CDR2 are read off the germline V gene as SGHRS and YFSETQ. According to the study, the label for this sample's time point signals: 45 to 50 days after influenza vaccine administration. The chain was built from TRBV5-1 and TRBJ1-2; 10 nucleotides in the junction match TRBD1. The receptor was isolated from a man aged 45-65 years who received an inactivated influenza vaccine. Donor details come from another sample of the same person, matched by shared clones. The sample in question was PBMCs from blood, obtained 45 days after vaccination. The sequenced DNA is TGCGCCAGCAGCTTGGGTCCCGGGACAGGGGCCTATGGCTACACCTTC. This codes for CASSLGPGTGAYGYTF.